The rows below give T cell receptor beta chains drawn from one sample of a study of Graves' ophthalmopathy and Graves' hyperthyroidism. TCRdb reanalysed the multiplex PCR reads using MiXCR and keeps one entry per CDR3 protein. Among roughly 400,000 distinct CDR3 sequences listed, roughly 14% were seen once. The sequenced sample consisted of peripheral blood. These receptors came from a woman under 30 with stable Graves' hyperthyroidism. CDR3s include the opening cysteine and the closing phenylalanine or tryptophan. Each record gives: D gene, J gene, V gene, clone size, CDR3 DNA, CDR3 protein. D genes are given only for firm matches. Clone sizes are given selectively: once, few, many, or a class where the clone is expanded.

-,TRBJ1-1,TRBV5-1,many,TGCGCCAGCAGCCCGGACATCTGGGGCACTGAAGCTTTCTTT,CASSPDIWGTEAFF
-,TRBJ2-7,TRBV20-1,-,TGCAGTGCTAGGGCAGGGGGGGGCTACGAGCAGTACTTC,CSARAGGGYEQYF
-,TRBJ1-2,TRBV5-1,many,TGCGCCAGCAGACTGGACGTGGCAGGCCCCTATGGCTACACCTTC,CASRLDVAGPYGYTF
-,TRBJ1-2,TRBV9,many,TGTGCCAGCACTTCGGGGCTCGGCTACACCTTC,CASTSGLGYTF
TRBD1,TRBJ2-2,TRBV7-2,many,TGTGCCAGCAGCCGAGACAGGGGGCGCAGCGGGGAGCTGTTTTTT,CASSRDRGRSGELFF
-,TRBJ2-7,TRBV12-3/TRBV12-4,many,TGTGCCAGCAGTTTAACCCCCCCGAATATCCACGAGCAGTACTTC,CASSLTPPNIHEQYF
TRBD1,TRBJ1-1,TRBV7-3,-,TGTGCCAGCAGCTTAACGGGACAGGGGGCCTTGAACACTGAAGCTTTCTTT,CASSLTGQGALNTEAFF
-,TRBJ2-2,TRBV18,few,TGTGCCAGCTCACAATTCGGCGGGGAGCTGTTTTTT,CASSQFGGELFF
TRBD1,TRBJ2-7,TRBV7-2,many,TGTGCCAGCAGCTTGGGACAGGTCAACGAGCAGTACTTC,CASSLGQVNEQYF
-,TRBJ1-2,TRBV6-5,many,TGTGCCAGCAGTCGTAATGGCTACACCTTC,CASSRNGYTF
-,TRBJ2-7,TRBV11-2,-,TGTGCCAGCAGCTTACACGGAAGGACGGGAACGGTCTACGAGCAGTACTTC,CASSLHGRTGTVYEQYF
-,TRBJ1-5,TRBV20-1,many,TGCAGTGCTAGAGTGGGAGTGGGGGGAGGGTATAGCAATCAGCCCCAGCATTTT,CSARVGVGGGYSNQPQHF
TRBD1,TRBJ1-2,TRBV7-3,many,TGTGCCAGCAGCATGGGACAGGGGGAAGGCTACACCTTC,CASSMGQGEGYTF
-,TRBJ2-5,TRBV6-1,-,TGTGCCAGCAGCCGTAAGACCAGGGGCGAGACCCAGTACTTC,CASSRKTRGETQYF
-,TRBJ1-2,TRBV2,many,TGTGCCAGCAGTGAAATAGTTGGTTATGGCTACACCTTC,CASSEIVGYGYTF
TRBD2,TRBJ2-6,TRBV20-1,many,TGCAGTGCCGCGGGGGGAGCTGGGGCCAACGTCCTGACTTTC,CSAAGGAGANVLTF
-,TRBJ2-7,TRBV2,many,TGTGCCAGCAGTGGGTCGGGGGGCGGACGCTACGAGCAGTACTTC,CASSGSGGGRYEQYF
-,TRBJ2-5,TRBV12-3/TRBV12-4,many,TGTGCCAGCAGCCACGGAGTGAACCAAGAGACCCAGTACTTC,CASSHGVNQETQYF
-,TRBJ1-2,TRBV9,many,TGTGCCAGCAGCATAGGACGGGTTCACACCTTC,CASSIGRVHTF
TRBD2,TRBJ2-7,TRBV4-1,few,TGCGCCAGCAGCCAACCAGCGGGGAGGAGCGAGCAGTACTTC,CASSQPAGRSEQYF
-,TRBJ1-1,TRBV7-8,-,TGTGCCAGCAGCTTAGACTCAGCCCGGAGGATGGACACTGAAGCTTTCTTT,CASSLDSARRMDTEAFF
-,TRBJ1-1,TRBV29-1,few,TGCAGCGTTGCCCCCGGGCGGGGTCTAGACACTGAAGCTTTCTTT,CSVAPGRGLDTEAFF
-,TRBJ1-1,TRBV27,many,TGTGCCAGCAGTTGGGCCCCGAACACTGAAGCTTTCTTT,CASSWAPNTEAFF
-,TRBJ1-5,TRBV11-2,many,TGTGCCAGCAGCCAGGATCGTGCTCAGCCCCAGCATTTT,CASSQDRAQPQHF
TRBD1,TRBJ1-5,TRBV27,many,TGTGCCAGCAGTCATCAGGGGGCTCTTAATCAGCCCCAGCATTTT,CASSHQGALNQPQHF
TRBD2,TRBJ2-2,TRBV12-3/TRBV12-4,medium-sized,TGTGCCAGCAGAAAACTAGCGGGGAAGGGTACCGGGGAGCTGTTTTTT,CASRKLAGKGTGELFF
-,TRBJ1-5,TRBV28,many,TGTGCCAGCAGCCCCTACAGGGTCAGGGGCAATCAGCCCCAGCATTTT,CASSPYRVRGNQPQHF
-,TRBJ2-5,TRBV7-2,many,TGTGCCAGCAGCTTAGGGGTTGACTGGACGTGGAGAGAGACCCAGTACTTC,CASSLGVDWTWRETQYF
-,TRBJ1-3,TRBV7-2,many,TGTGCCAGCAGCTTCCTACAGGGTGCCGGCACCATATATTTT,CASSFLQGAGTIYF
TRBD1,TRBJ2-4,TRBV11-3,few,TGTGCCAGCAGCTCCCCGGGACAGCAAGCCAAAAACATTAAGTACTTC,CASSSPGQQAKNIKYF
-,TRBJ1-1,TRBV19,many,TGTGCCAGTAGTATAAGTGGAGGGCTGAACACTGAAGCTTTCTTT,CASSISGGLNTEAFF
-,TRBJ1-2,TRBV18,many,TGTGCCAGCTCACCGAGCGGCTATGGCTACACCTTC,CASSPSGYGYTF
-,TRBJ1-5,TRBV6-5,many,TGTGCCAGCAGTTACTCGTGGAGCGAACTTAGCAATCAGCCCCAGCATTTT,CASSYSWSELSNQPQHF
-,TRBJ1-1,TRBV4-1,-,TGCGCCGGCAGCTCCCGCGGCTCGGGGGCTGAAGCTTTCTTT,CAGSSRGSGAEAFF
-,TRBJ1-1,TRBV2,-,TGTGCCAGCAGTGAATGGGGCAGCCTGAACACTGAAGCTTTCTTT,CASSEWGSLNTEAFF
-,TRBJ2-7,TRBV5-5,-,TGTGCCAGCAGCTTCAGGGGACCTAACGAGCAGTACTTC,CASSFRGPNEQYF
TRBD1,TRBJ1-5,TRBV6-2/TRBV6-3,many,TGTGCCAGCAGGATCACAGGGGGCGGTCAGCCCCAGCATTTT,CASRITGGGQPQHF
-,TRBJ2-7,TRBV19,many,TGTGCCAGTAGTAAGGGAGAGGGGCCCTCGGACGAGCAGTACTTC,CASSKGEGPSDEQYF
-,TRBJ1-5,TRBV6-1,many,TGTGCCAGCACTCTTCAGGGAGGCGGGCAGCCCCAGCATTTT,CASTLQGGGQPQHF
TRBD1,TRBJ1-1,TRBV7-3,-,TGTGCCAGCAGCTTAACCCGCAGGGGGCTATCGGTGAACACTGAAGCTTTCTTT,CASSLTRRGLSVNTEAFF
TRBD2,TRBJ2-2,TRBV12-3/TRBV12-4,many,TGTGCCAGCAGTTTCAGGAGCGGGGGAAACACCGGGGAGCTGTTTTTT,CASSFRSGGNTGELFF
-,TRBJ2-4,TRBV6-5,many,TGTGCCAGCAGTTACTCGGCGACAGTAGCCAAAAACATTAAGTACTTC,CASSYSATVAKNIKYF
TRBD1,TRBJ2-2,TRBV12-3/TRBV12-4,many,TGTGCCAGCAGTTTAGCCGCCGGGACAGGGATCGGGGAGCTGTTTTTT,CASSLAAGTGIGELFF
-,TRBJ2-6,TRBV6-2/TRBV6-3,many,TGTGCCAGCAGTTTAGGACTCTCTGGGGCCAACGTCCTGACTTTC,CASSLGLSGANVLTF
TRBD2,TRBJ2-7,TRBV6-2/TRBV6-3,-,TGTGCCAGTCAATACGGGGGGGCCGGCAACGAGCAGTACTTC,CASQYGGAGNEQYF
-,TRBJ2-3,TRBV14,few,TGTGCCAGCAGCCAGTACAGGGCGTTCCCAGATACGCAGTATTTT,CASSQYRAFPDTQYF
-,TRBJ2-5,TRBV12-3/TRBV12-4,many,TGTGCCAGCAGGGTGGGACTTGAAGAGACCCAGTACTTC,CASRVGLEETQYF
-,TRBJ2-7,TRBV6-2/TRBV6-3,many,TGTGCCAGCAGGACACCCTCCTACGAGCAGTACTTC,CASRTPSYEQYF
TRBD1,TRBJ2-7,TRBV20-1,many,TGCAGTGCTAGACATCCCGGGACAGGGTCTTACGAGCAGTACTTC,CSARHPGTGSYEQYF
-,TRBJ1-2,TRBV4-1,many,TGCGCCAGCAGCCCGGTAGGCAGACCCTATGGCTACACCTTC,CASSPVGRPYGYTF
TRBD2,TRBJ2-7,TRBV11-2,-,TGTGCCAGCAGCTTAGTACTAGCGGGAGGGAAAGTCTCCGAGCAGTACTTC,CASSLVLAGGKVSEQYF